The 28 T cell receptor beta chains reported below all come from one sample, sequenced in a study of cytomegalovirus exposure and HLA in healthy donors. Both 60 Vbeta primers and 13 Jbeta primers went into the PCR. Sequencing used immunoSEQ multiplex PCR; TCRdb keeps in-frame clones, though not all of them. The repertoire holds under 200,000 clones, about 76% seen once, with 2% to 3% in the top ten. Sequenced input: PBMCs. All receptors come from a woman aged 40 to 50 in good health and CMV-seropositive.

This clone was detected only a few times. The J gene is TRBJ1-5, the V gene TRBV30; TRBD1 might be the D (5 bases). The CDR3 length is 15 residues. Germline loops: CDR1 GTSNPN, CDR2 SVGIG (reference sequence). The V gene lost 0 bases and the J gene lost 1 base, with 10 bases spanning the gap. Here the CDR3 reads CAWSVGGWSNQPQHF. CDR3 coding DNA: TGTGCCTGGAGTGTGGGGGGGTGGAGCAATCAGCCCCAGCATTTT. Together with reference TRBV30 and TRBJ1-5, the CDR3 gives the full variable domain: SQTIHQWPATLVQPVGSPLSLECTVEGTSNPNLYWYRQAAGRGLQLLFYSVGIGQISSEVPQNLSASRPQDRQFILSSKKLLLSDSGFYLCAWSVGGWSNQPQHFGDGTRLSIL.

The rearrangement uses TRBV9 and TRBJ1-4; TRBD1 matches 7 bases. Trimming took 4 bases from V and 12 from J; bases not matched to a gene: 18. Germline CDR1 and CDR2: SGDLS and YYNGEE. The CDR3 runs 16 residues. CDR3 in amino acids: CASSPRGQTPGGELFF. The CDR3 bases are TGTGCCAGCAGCCCTCGGGGACAGACCCCTGGGGGTGAACTGTTTTTT.

This clone appeared once. The rearrangement joins TRBV19 to TRBJ2-1, with D unresolved. The CDR3 totals 16 residues. V shed 5 bases and J shed 0 bases, with 14 bases lying between them. From germline, CDR1 is LNHDA and CDR2 SQIVND (reference sequence). The chain's CDR3 is CASSELGSYSYNEQFF. The DNA of the CDR3 is TGTGCCAGTAGTGAGCTGGGCTCCTACTCCTACAATGAGCAGTTCTTC.

The V and J genes are TRBV6-5 and TRBJ2-1; tentative D call: TRBD2 (6 bases). Looked up from germline, CDR1 is MNHEY and CDR2 is SVGAGI. Trimming removed 8 bases from V and 4 bases from J, with 18 bases in between. The CDR3 consists of 15 residues. The CDR3 sequence: CASAFAGTYYNEQFF. DNA of the CDR3: TGTGCCAGCGCCTTTGCCGGGACTTATTACAATGAGCAGTTCTTC.

Note on this clone: Other DNA variants within this sample encode the same CDR3. This chain links TRBV28 with TRBJ1-1, with D maybe TRBD1 (5 bases). The CDR3 covers 14 residues. Per germline, CDR1 MDHEN and CDR2 SYDVKM. The V end was cut by 6 bases, the J end by 1 base, with 12 bases between. Here the CDR3 DNA reads TGTGCCAGCAGCCTCCTGGGGGGGAACACTGAAGCTTTCTTT. It codes for CASSLLGGNTEAFF.

This chain links TRBV5-4 with TRBJ2-1; no reliable D call. Germline CDR1 SGHNT, CDR2 YYREEE (reference sequence). Between the trimmed V and J ends, which lost 3 bases and 10 bases, there was a span of 17 bases. The CDR3 is 14 amino acids. In nucleotides, the CDR3 is TGTGCCAGCAGCTCAATTATAAATTTCCGGGAGCAGTTCTTC. Protein product: CASSSIINFREQFF.

The DNA of the CDR3 is TGTGCCAGCACGATCTCCGGGACAGGGTCCTACGAGCAGTACTTC. Translation gives CASTISGTGSYEQYF. The chain uses TRBV7-2 and TRBJ2-7, with 9 nucleotides matching TRBD1. Germline V gives CDR1 SGHTA, CDR2 FQGNSA. The CDR3 has 15 amino acids. The V segment lost 7 bases and the J segment 1 base; nucleotides outside the gene matches: 8.

The rearrangement links TRBV2 to TRBJ1-1; D is ambiguous. Trimming left V 4 bases short and J 4 bases short, with 16 bases between. This CDR3 region has 15 residues. CDR1 is SNHLY, CDR2 FYNNEI, per germline. The CDR3 DNA sequence: TGTGCCAGCAGTGGGGAGGGAGGATGGAGCACTGAAGCTTTCTTT. It translates to CASSGEGGWSTEAFF.

The rearrangement uses TRBV15 and TRBJ2-5; 10 bases match TRBD1. The closer fit of TRBJ2-7 to the DNA end suggests the J call may be wrong. The CDR3 spans 16 residues. Germline lookup yields CDR1 LNHNV and CDR2 YYDKDF (reference sequence). The CDR3 DNA follows: TGTGCCACCAGCAGAGCTTGGACAGGGGGAACATACGAGCAGTACTTC. It is translated as CATSRAWTGGTYEQYF.

V usage is TRBV7-8 and J usage is TRBJ2-4, with 11 bases that match TRBD1. CDR3 length equals 16 residues. Germline CDR1 and CDR2: SGHVS and FQNEAQ. The V gene end was trimmed by 2 bases and the J gene end by 8 bases; junction bases not matched to a gene: 8. CDR3 in DNA: TGTGCCAGCAGCTTATCAGGACAGGGGGCTCTTGACATTCAGTACTTC. It yields the protein CASSLSGQGALDIQYF.

The chain couples TRBV5-4 to TRBJ2-1; maybe TRBD2 (6 bases). This CDR3 region has 16 residues. Trimming cost V 2 bases and J 7 bases, with 19 bases left between them. Looked up from germline, CDR1 is SGHNT and CDR2 is YYREEE (reference sequence). DNA of the CDR3: TGTGCCAGCAGCTTTACAGAGGGAGGATCCCCTAATGAGCAGTTCTTC. This encodes CASSFTEGGSPNEQFF.

The chain uses TRBV5-6 and TRBJ2-5; D is unclear. V was clipped by 4 bases and J by 5 bases, with 15 bases between them. Germline lookup yields CDR1 SGHDT and CDR2 YYEEEE. The CDR3 is 14 amino acids. CDR3 protein: CASSRRDMQETQYF. As DNA, the CDR3 is TGTGCCAGCAGCCGCAGAGACATGCAGGAGACCCAGTACTTC.

This sequence joins TRBV2 and TRBJ2-7; perhaps TRBD2 as D (6 bases). V gave up 8 bases and J gave up 6 bases, with 17 bases separating them. Germline CDR1 SNHLY, CDR2 FYNNEI. The CDR3 is 13 residues long. The CDR3 region is CASAHWGVIEQYF. CDR3 nucleotides: TGTGCCAGCGCCCATTGGGGGGTCATCGAGCAGTACTTC.

The chain joins TRBV7-9 to TRBJ2-7, with 8 positions matching TRBD1. Germline trimming cut 5 bases from V and 13 bases from J; bases unmatched to any gene: 13. The CDR3 runs to 13 residues. Germline V gene data show CDR1 as SEHNR and CDR2 as FQNEAQ (reference sequence). The chain's CDR3 is CASSVPGQALSYF. The CDR3, as DNA: TGTGCCAGCAGCGTCCCGGGACAGGCCCTTTCCTACTTC.

The V gene is TRBV5-1, the J gene TRBJ2-6, with D unresolved. The V end lost 2 bases, the J end lost 0 bases, and 6 bases lay between the germline ends. The CDR3 is made up of 15 amino acids. Per the germline V gene, CDR1 is SGHRS and CDR2 is YFSETQ. CDR3 sequence: CASSLESSGANVLTF. For the CDR3, the DNA is TGCGCCAGCAGCTTAGAGAGCTCTGGGGCCAACGTCCTGACTTTC.

CDR3 in DNA: TGTGCCAGCAGTCTGATTAGGGGGCCCTTAGCTTTCTTT. Its translation: CASSLIRGPLAFF. The chain is built from TRBV28 and TRBJ1-1; 7 nucleotides match TRBD1. This CDR3 is built from 13 residues. CDR1 is MDHEN, CDR2 SYDVKM, per germline. V trimming: 5 bases; J trimming: 10 bases; junction bases outside the gene matches: 10.

This clone was observed a few times. The V and J genes are TRBV5-8 and TRBJ1-2; 9 positions agree with TRBD1. This CDR3 region has 15 residues. Looked up from germline, CDR1 is SGHTS and CDR2 is YDEGEE. V gave up 4 bases and J gave up 4 bases; unmatched junction bases: 8. CDR3 sequence reads: CASSVFTGGPYGYTF. Written as DNA, the CDR3 is TGTGCCAGCAGCGTCTTTACAGGGGGCCCCTATGGCTACACCTTC.

The genes are TRBV4-1 and TRBJ2-5; TRBD1 matches at 7 bases. This CDR3 region has 17 residues. Unmatched junction bases numbered 13, after V lost 1 base and J lost 5 bases. CDR1 and CDR2 from the germline V gene are MGHRA and YSYEKL. In DNA, the CDR3 is TGCGCCAGCAGCCAAGCCCAACAGGGGAAGGTGAGGGAGACCCAGTACTTC. Its translation is CASSQAQQGKVRETQYF.

As for this clone: Other DNA sequences of this sample code for an identical CDR3. V gene TRBV6-5 combines with J gene TRBJ2-7, with 9 bases that match TRBD1. From germline, CDR1 is MNHEY and CDR2 SVGAGI. The CDR3 loop spans 13 amino acids. The junction had 6 bases not matched to a gene; V was cut back by 6 bases and J by 6 bases. CDR3: CASSSGTGSEQYF. As DNA, the CDR3 is TGTGCCAGCAGCTCCGGGACAGGGAGCGAGCAGTACTTC.

As concerns this clone: The sample carries other DNA sequences with the same CDR3. The chain couples TRBV30 to TRBJ2-3; tentative D call: TRBD2 (6 bases). Germline lookup yields CDR1 GTSNPN and CDR2 SVGIG (reference sequence). The CDR3 consists of 16 residues. V was cut by 0 bases and J by 0 bases, with 13 bases left in between. CDR3 residues: CAWSVLSGTSTDTQYF. DNA of the CDR3: TGTGCCTGGAGTGTACTGTCAGGGACTAGCACAGATACGCAGTATTTT.

The chain combines TRBV29-1 with TRBJ1-1; the match to TRBD1 covers 11 bases. Germline loops: CDR1 SQVTM, CDR2 ANQGSEA. The CDR3 is 15 residues long. With 7 bases clipped from V and 1 base from J, the junction kept 8 bases outside the gene matches. The CDR3 sequence: CSGEGQGAQNTEAFF. The CDR3 region has the DNA TGCAGCGGGGAAGGACAGGGGGCGCAGAACACTGAAGCTTTCTTT.

This clone was counted a few times. The chain uses TRBV18 and TRBJ1-4, with 7 bases aligning to TRBD1. With 4 bases clipped from V and 0 bases from J, the junction kept 2 bases outside the gene matches. In germline, CDR1 is KGHSH, CDR2 LQKENI. The CDR3 has 15 residues. The CDR3 sequence: CASSLGTATNEKLFF. The CDR3, as DNA: TGTGCCAGCTCACTCGGGACAGCAACTAATGAAAAACTGTTTTTT.

The chain carries TRBV11-2 and TRBJ1-1; TRBD1 matches 10 bases. Germline V CDR1 and CDR2: SGHAT, FQNNGV. There are 17 residues in the CDR3. The trim removed 3 bases at V and 0 bases at J, leaving 7 bases unmatched. The CDR3 region is CASSFDRGRNLNTEAFF. The CDR3 coding sequence is TGTGCCAGCAGCTTCGACAGGGGGCGCAACTTGAACACTGAAGCTTTCTTT. The full variable domain, with the rest looked up from reference TRBV11-2 and TRBJ1-1, is EAGVAQSPRYKIIEKRQSVAFWCNPISGHATLYWYQQILGQGPKLLIQFQNNGVVDDSQLPKDRFSAERLKGVDSTLKIQPAKLEDSAVYLCASSFDRGRNLNTEAFFGQGTRLTVV.

The chain recombines TRBV6-5 with TRBJ1-2, with 10 bases identical to TRBD1. The CDR3 runs 15 residues. J was trimmed by 2 bases and V by 3 bases; bases with no gene match: 3. Germline CDR1 reads MNHEY; CDR2 reads SVGAGI. The DNA for the CDR3 is TGTGCCAGCAGTTATGACAGGGGGCCGAACTATGGCTACACCTTC. This encodes CASSYDRGPNYGYTF.

The rearrangement joins TRBV5-4 to TRBJ1-2; no firm D call. Germline V gene data show CDR1 as SGHNT and CDR2 as YYREEE (reference sequence). CDR3 length equals 14 residues. V was shortened by 0 bases and J by 5 bases, with 11 bases between the two germline ends. The CDR3 sequence: CASSLEGATYGYTF. DNA of the CDR3: TGTGCCAGCAGCTTGGAAGGAGCTACTTATGGCTACACCTTC.

Here the CDR3 DNA reads TGTGCCGGGGACAGGGGGCCAAGGGGCTACACCTTC. Translated, it gives CAGDRGPRGYTF. The chain recombines TRBV30 with TRBJ1-2; 12 positions agree with TRBD1. J lost 8 bases, V lost 8 bases, and 6 bases had no gene match. The CDR3 loop spans 12 amino acids. CDR1 and CDR2 from the germline V gene are GTSNPN and SVGIG (reference sequence).

This CDR3 is CASISPGVDYGYTF. The CDR3 DNA follows: TGTGCCAGCATCTCCCCAGGGGTCGACTATGGCTACACCTTC. This sequence joins TRBV2 and TRBJ1-2, with D tentatively TRBD1 (6 bases). Trimming removed 7 bases at V and 3 bases at J, with 15 bases between. The CDR3 covers 14 residues. The germline V gene has CDR1 SNHLY and CDR2 FYNNEI.

This chain uses TRBV6-6 with TRBJ2-3, with TRBD2 as a possible D gene (6 bases). The CDR3 runs to 15 residues. Germline CDR1 and CDR2: MNHNY and SVGAGI (reference sequence). V was clipped by 8 bases and J by 2 bases, with 17 bases between them. As DNA, the CDR3 is TGTGCCAGCCAAAATTCGGAGGGGTTCACAGATACGCAGTATTTT. This translates into CASQNSEGFTDTQYF.